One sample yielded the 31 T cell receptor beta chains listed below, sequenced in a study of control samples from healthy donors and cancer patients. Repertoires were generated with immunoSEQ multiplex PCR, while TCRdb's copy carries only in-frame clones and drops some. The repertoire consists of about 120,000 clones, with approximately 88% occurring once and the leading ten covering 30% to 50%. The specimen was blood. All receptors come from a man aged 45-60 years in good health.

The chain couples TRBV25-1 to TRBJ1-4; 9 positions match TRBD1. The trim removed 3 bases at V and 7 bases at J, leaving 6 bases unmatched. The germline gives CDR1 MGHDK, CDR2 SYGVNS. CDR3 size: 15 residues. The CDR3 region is CASSEGTGRGEKLFF. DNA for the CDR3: TGTGCCAGCAGTGAGGGGACAGGGCGTGGTGAAAAACTGTTTTTT.

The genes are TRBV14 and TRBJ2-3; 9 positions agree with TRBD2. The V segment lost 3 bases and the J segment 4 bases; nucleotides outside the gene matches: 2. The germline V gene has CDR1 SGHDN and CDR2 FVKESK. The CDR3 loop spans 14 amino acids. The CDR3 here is CASSQGLAADTQYF. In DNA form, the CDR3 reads TGTGCCAGCAGCCAGGGACTAGCCGCAGATACGCAGTATTTT.

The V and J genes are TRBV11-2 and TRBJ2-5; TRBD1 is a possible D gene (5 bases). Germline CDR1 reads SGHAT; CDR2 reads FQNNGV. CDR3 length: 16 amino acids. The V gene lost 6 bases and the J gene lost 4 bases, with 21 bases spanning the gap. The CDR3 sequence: CASSPAHWGVAETQYF. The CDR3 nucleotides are TGTGCCAGCAGTCCCGCCCACTGGGGCGTAGCAGAGACCCAGTACTTC.

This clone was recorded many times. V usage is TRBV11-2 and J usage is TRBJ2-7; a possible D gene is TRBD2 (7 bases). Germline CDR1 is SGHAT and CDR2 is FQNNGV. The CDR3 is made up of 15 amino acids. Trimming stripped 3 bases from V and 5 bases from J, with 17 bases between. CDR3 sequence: CASSFWGGAPDEQYF. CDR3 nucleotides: TGTGCCAGCAGCTTTTGGGGGGGGGCCCCTGACGAGCAGTACTTC.

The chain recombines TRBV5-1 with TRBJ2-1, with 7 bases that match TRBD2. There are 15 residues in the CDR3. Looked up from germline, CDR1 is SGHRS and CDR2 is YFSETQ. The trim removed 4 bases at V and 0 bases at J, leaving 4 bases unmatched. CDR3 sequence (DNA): TGCGCCAGCAGCCCTAGCGGAGGCTCCTACAATGAGCAGTTCTTC. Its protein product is CASSPSGGSYNEQFF.

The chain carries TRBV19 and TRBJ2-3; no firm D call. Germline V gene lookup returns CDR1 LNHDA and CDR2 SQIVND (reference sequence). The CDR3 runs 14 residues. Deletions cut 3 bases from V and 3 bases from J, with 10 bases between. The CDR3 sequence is CASSIGQPTDTQYF. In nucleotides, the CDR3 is TGTGCCAGTAGTATTGGGCAGCCGACAGATACGCAGTATTTT.

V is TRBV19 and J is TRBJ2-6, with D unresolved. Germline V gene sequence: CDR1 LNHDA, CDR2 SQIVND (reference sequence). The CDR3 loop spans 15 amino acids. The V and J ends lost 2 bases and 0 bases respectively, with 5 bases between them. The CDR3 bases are TGTGCCAGTAGTATATACGGCTCTGGGGCCAACGTCCTGACTTTC. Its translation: CASSIYGSGANVLTF.

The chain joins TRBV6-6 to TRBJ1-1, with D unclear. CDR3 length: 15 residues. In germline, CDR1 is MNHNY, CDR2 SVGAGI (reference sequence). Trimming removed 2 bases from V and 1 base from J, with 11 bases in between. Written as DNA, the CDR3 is TGTGCCAGCAGTTACATGACCCCTTCGAACACTGAAGCTTTCTTT. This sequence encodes CASSYMTPSNTEAFF.

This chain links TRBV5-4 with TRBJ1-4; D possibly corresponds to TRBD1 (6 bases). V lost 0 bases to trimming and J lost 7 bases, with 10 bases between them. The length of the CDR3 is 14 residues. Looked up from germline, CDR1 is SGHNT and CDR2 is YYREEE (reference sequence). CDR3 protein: CASSLDRASEKLFF. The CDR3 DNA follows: TGTGCCAGCAGCTTGGACAGGGCTAGTGAAAAACTGTTTTTT.

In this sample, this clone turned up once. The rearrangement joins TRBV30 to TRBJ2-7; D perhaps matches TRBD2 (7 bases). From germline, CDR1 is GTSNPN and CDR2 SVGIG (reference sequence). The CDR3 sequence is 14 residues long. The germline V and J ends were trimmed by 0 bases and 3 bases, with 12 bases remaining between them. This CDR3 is CAWSVGGGVYEQYF. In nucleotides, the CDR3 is TGTGCCTGGAGTGTAGGAGGGGGGGTCTACGAGCAGTACTTC.

The CDR3 nucleotides read TGCAGTGCTAGTGATCGCAGGGGCCGGATTAGCGGGGGGGCGACAGATACGCAGTATTTT. Protein: CSASDRRGRISGGATDTQYF. V and J are TRBV20-1 and TRBJ2-3; TRBD2 matches 11 bases. Germline V gene lookup returns CDR1 DFQATT and CDR2 SNEGSKA (reference sequence). J lost 3 bases, V lost 3 bases, and 20 bases had no gene match. This CDR3 comprises 20 residues.

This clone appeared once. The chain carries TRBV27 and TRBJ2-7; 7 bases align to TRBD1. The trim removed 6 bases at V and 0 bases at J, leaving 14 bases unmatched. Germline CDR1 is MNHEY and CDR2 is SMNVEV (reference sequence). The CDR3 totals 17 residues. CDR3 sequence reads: CASRQKGETGSSYEQYF. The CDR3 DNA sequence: TGTGCCAGCAGGCAAAAGGGAGAGACAGGGAGCTCCTACGAGCAGTACTTC.

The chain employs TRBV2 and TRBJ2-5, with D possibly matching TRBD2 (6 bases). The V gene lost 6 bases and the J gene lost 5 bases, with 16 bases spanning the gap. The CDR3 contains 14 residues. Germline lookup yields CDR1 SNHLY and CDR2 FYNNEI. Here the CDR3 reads CASRAGLIGETQYF. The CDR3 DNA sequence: TGTGCCAGCAGGGCGGGACTCATCGGGGAGACCCAGTACTTC.

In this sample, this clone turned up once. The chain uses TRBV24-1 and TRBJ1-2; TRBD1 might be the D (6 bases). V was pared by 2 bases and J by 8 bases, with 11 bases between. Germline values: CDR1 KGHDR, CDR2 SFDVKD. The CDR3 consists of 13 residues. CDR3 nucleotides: TGTGCCACCAGTGATTCAACAGGGCGCGGCTACACCTTC. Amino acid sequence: CATSDSTGRGYTF.

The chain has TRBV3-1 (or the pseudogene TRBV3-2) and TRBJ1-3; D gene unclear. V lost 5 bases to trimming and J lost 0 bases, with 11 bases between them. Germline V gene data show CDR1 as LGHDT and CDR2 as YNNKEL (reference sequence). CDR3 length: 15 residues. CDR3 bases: TGTGCCAGCAGCTTAGGACGGACCTCTGGAAACACCATATATTTT. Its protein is CASSLGRTSGNTIYF.

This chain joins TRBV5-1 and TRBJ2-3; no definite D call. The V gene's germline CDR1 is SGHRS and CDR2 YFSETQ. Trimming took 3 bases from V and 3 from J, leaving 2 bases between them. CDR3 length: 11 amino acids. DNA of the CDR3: TGCGCCAGCAGCTCTACAGATACGCAGTATTTT. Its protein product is CASSSTDTQYF.

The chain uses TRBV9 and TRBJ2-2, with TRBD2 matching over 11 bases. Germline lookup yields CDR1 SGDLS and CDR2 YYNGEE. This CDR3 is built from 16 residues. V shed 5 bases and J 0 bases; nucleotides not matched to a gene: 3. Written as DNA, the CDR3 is TGTGCCAGCAGAGCTAGCGGGGGGTCGAACACCGGGGAGCTGTTTTTT. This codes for CASRASGGSNTGELFF.

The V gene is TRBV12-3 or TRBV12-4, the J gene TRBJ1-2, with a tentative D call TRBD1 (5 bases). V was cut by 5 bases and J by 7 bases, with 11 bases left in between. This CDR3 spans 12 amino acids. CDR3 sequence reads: CASSPDSSGYTF. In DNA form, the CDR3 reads TGTGCCAGCAGTCCCGACAGTAGTGGCTACACCTTC.

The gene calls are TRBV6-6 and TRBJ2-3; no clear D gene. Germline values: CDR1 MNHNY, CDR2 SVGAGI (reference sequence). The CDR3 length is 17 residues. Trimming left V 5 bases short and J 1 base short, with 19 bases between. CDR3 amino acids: CASSRQRRFLGTDTQYF. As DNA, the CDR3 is TGTGCCAGCAGTCGACAACGCCGGTTCCTCGGCACAGATACGCAGTATTTT.

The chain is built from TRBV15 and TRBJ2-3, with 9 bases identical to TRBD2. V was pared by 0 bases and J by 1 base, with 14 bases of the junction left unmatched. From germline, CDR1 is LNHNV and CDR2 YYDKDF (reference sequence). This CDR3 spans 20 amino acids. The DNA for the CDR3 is TGTGCCACCAGCAGAGATTTCCCCGGGAGGGCTAGCGGGGGCACAGATACGCAGTATTTT. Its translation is CATSRDFPGRASGGTDTQYF.

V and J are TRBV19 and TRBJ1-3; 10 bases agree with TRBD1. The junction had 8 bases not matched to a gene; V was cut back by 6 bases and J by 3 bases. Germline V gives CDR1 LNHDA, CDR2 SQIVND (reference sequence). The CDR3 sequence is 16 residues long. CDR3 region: CASSPSGTGVGNTIYF. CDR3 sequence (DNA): TGTGCCAGTAGCCCCAGCGGGACAGGGGTTGGAAACACCATATATTTT.

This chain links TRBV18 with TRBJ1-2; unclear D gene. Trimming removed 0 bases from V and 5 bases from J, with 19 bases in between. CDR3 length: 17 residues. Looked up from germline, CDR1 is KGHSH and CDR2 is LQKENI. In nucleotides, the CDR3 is TGTGCCAGCTCACCACCGGGGAGTCCGGGCCGAGGTTATGGCTACACCTTC. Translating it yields CASSPPGSPGRGYGYTF. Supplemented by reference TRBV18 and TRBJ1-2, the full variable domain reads NAGVMQNPRHLVRRRGQEARLRCSPMKGHSHVYWYRQLPEEGLKFMVYLQKENIIDESGMPKERFSAEFPKEGPSILRIQQVVRGDSAAYFCASSPPGSPGRGYGYTFGSGTRLTVV.

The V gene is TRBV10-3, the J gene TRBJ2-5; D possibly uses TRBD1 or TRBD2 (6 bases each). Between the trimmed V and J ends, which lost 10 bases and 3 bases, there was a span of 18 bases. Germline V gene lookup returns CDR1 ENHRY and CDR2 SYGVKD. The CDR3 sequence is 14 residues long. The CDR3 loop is CATRSGAGEETQYF. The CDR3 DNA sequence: TGTGCCACTCGTTCGGGGGCCGGGGAAGAGACCCAGTACTTC.

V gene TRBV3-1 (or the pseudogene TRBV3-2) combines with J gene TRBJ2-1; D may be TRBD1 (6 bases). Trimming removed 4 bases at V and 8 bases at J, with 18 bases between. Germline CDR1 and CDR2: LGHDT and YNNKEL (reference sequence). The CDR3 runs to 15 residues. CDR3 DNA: TGTGCCAGCAGCCCCGACAGGTTTGTCCCTGATGAGCAGTTCTTC. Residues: CASSPDRFVPDEQFF.

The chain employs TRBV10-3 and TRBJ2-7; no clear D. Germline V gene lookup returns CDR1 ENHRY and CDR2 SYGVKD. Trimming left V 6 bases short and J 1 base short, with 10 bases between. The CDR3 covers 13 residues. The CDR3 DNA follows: TGTGCCATCAGAACAGATAGTTCCTACGAGCAGTACTTC. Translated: CAIRTDSSYEQYF.

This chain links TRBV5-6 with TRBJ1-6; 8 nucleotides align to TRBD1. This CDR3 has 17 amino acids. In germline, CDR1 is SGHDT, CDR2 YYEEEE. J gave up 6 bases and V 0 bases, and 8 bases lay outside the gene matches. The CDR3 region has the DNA TGTGCCAGCAGCTTGGGATGGCAGGGGGCTGGTAATTCACCCCTCCACTTT. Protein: CASSLGWQGAGNSPLHF.

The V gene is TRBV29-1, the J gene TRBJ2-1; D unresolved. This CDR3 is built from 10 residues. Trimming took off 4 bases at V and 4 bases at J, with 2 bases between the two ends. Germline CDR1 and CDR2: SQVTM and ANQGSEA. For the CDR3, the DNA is TGCAGCGTTGGATACAATGAGCAGTTCTTC. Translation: CSVGYNEQFF.

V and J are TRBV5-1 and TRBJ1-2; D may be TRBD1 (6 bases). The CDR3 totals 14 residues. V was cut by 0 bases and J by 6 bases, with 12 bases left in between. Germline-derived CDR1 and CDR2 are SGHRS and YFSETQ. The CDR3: CASSLDRVRNGYTF. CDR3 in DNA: TGCGCCAGCAGCTTGGACAGGGTGAGAAATGGCTACACCTTC.

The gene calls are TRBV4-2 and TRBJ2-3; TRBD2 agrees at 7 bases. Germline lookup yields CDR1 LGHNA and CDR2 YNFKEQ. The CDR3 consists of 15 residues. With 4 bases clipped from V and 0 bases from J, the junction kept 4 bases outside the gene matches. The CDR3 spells CASSLGGSSTDTQYF. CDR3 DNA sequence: TGTGCCAGCAGCCTGGGGGGGTCTAGCACAGATACGCAGTATTTT.

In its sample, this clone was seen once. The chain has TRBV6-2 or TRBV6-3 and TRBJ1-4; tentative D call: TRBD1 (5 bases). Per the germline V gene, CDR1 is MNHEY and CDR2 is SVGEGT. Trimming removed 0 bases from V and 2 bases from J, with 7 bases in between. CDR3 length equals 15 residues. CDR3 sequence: CASSYSGVTNEKLFF. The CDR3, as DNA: TGTGCCAGCAGTTACTCGGGGGTGACTAATGAAAAACTGTTTTTT.

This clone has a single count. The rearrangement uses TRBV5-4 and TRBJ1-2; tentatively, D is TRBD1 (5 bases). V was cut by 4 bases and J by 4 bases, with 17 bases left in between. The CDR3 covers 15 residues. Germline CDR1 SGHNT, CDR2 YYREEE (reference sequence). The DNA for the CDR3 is TGTGCCAGCAGCCCTGAGCAGGGTTCTATCTATGGCTACACCTTC. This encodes CASSPEQGSIYGYTF.